This section outlines one T cell receptor beta chain sequence together with its context. The target of this receptor is not known. The input lacks base qualities; no much larger clone sits a single base away. The library was generated by the immunoSEQ multiplex PCR assay. The multiplex PCR relied on a mix of 60 forward primers for TCR Vbeta segments and 13 reverse primers for TCR Jbeta segments. Amplification of the CDR3 region of rearranged TCR beta genes was performed with a multiplex PCR assay on genomic DNA. The Illumina HiSeq System was used to sequence the amplified TCR beta libraries as 87-base-pair reads. On the study's bioinformatics: In a later analysis, 77 million or so unique TCR beta chains were counted across the roughly 670 repertoires, and around 10 million of these chains were shared by at least two donors. To remove PCR and sequencing errors, raw reads were error-corrected and collapsed into unique sequences using a nearest-neighbor algorithm that merged closely related sequences. Alignment of CDR3 sequences to IMGT reference sequences was used to assign V, D and J gene segments. For a sequence to be retained, at least a six-nucleotide match to both a V gene segment and a J gene segment was required. Rearrangements were classified as productive when the CDR3 lacked stop codons and remained in frame with V and J, and all other rearrangements were classified as non-productive. CDR3 was defined by IMGT convention, running from the second conserved V-encoded cysteine to the conserved J-encoded phenylalanine. In an earlier analysis of approximately 500 of the donors, sequences lacking an unambiguous match to a single V gene segment were excluded. An earlier analysis of around 600 of the donors classified V segments as functional when productive rearrangements were above 56.7% and as segregating when the standard deviation between donors was above 5%. A statistical classification framework was developed to diagnose cytomegalovirus status using the catalog of TCR beta chain sequences. In a later analysis, V and J genes were assigned by comparing TCR nucleotide sequences against IMGT/GENE-DB human TR gene sequences. In a later analysis, CDR3 sequences and most-parsimonious VDJ recombination scenarios were assigned using the TCRdist pipeline. A later analysis defined each TCR beta chain by its CDR3 amino acid sequence plus V-gene family, and excluded reads lacking a unique V-gene family. To address suspected cross-contamination and a sequencing artifact, a later analysis removed roughly 580 highly shared, low-generation-probability nucleotide sequences. For each public chain, a later analysis derived a clonal expansion index from normalized ranks of inferred template counts within each repertoire. Generation probabilities in a later analysis came from a VDJ recombination model fitted to out-of-frame rearrangements, and those results were checked against IGoR. In a later analysis, hypergeometric tests were used to score TCR-TCR, TCR-HLA and TCR-CMV co-occurrence, with a repertoire-size bias correction applied to TCR pairs. To estimate false discovery rates, a later analysis permuted the HLA or CMV assignments 20 times. In a later analysis, co-occurring TCRs were grouped using DBSCAN, and TCRdist sequence similarity was added for clustering within HLA-allele-positive subsets. Repertoires with fewer than 30,000 or more than 120,000 public chains were left out of co-occurrence clustering, as were five repertoires with anomalous nucleotide sharing. TCRdb stores this immuneACCESS table with in-frame sequences only. Part of the clones is absent; in the studies checked, under half of the shortfall reflects unresolved V genes, and no reason is known for the rest. V and J calls and clone size come straight from that table; D and trimming were deduced from the DNA. This sample gives approximately 170,000 clones in total; 80% to 90% of them show up just once. Approximately 2.3% of the sample belongs to the ten largest clones.

The cohort consisted of 600 to 750 healthy bone marrow donors. Cohort members were all nominally healthy when sampled, although unrecorded immune exposures were likely present. The donor tested CMV seronegative and was one of the 352 seronegative cohort members. A peripheral blood sample was provided by each donor, and peripheral blood mononuclear cells were used for TCR beta sequencing. The Qiagen DNeasy Blood Extraction Kit was used to extract genomic DNA from the blood cell samples. The sample comes from a study of cytomegalovirus exposure and HLA in healthy donors (dated by TCRdb to the late 2010s). General notes on the study: An earlier analysis of several hundred of the donors reported about 290 Gb of sequence data and 100 million to 130 million unique TCR beta sequences from about 200 million T cells. Around 320 gigabases of sequencing data and approximately 85 million unique TCR sequences were included in an early release covering 550 to 650 HLA-typed donors. Of the roughly 410 genotyped donors, 81% were placed in the genetic ancestry cluster associated with self-reported Caucasian donors. The study aimed to test whether cataloging public T cell receptors could reveal signatures of past pathogen exposure. The study profiled the T cell repertoires of hundreds of subjects by immunosequencing and related them to cytomegalovirus serostatus. Along with the approximately 670-subject first cohort, a separate validation cohort of some 130 different subjects was used. High-throughput TCR immunosequencing, statistical association of individual TCRs with disease status, and machine learning were combined to predict cytomegalovirus infection status. A later analysis re-analyzed previously published TCR beta repertoires from 666 donors and added high-resolution HLA genotyping to study TCR occurrence patterns. The later analysis used no new phenotypic data to find candidate immune exposures, relying instead on TCR beta sequences and their occurrence across donors. An earlier analysis of 587 of the donors used high-throughput TCR beta sequencing to judge whether each TCR beta V gene segment behaved as functional or pseudogenic. Donor age, sex, ethnicity and CMV serostatus were compiled together with the repertoire data. A later genetic analysis took genome-wide SNP genotypes for about 60% of the roughly 670 donors and used that subset as a discovery cohort. Every repertoire in the discovery cohort had been generated on one and the same sequencing platform. HLA typing covered class I and class II loci at four-digit resolution. Typing coverage differed by locus: A, B, C, DRB1 and DQB1 were typed in about 629-640 donors, DQA1 in about 560, DPA1 in some 570, and DPB1 in 472. Roughly five DR-DQ haplotypes were handled as single units for association and clustering because linkage in the cohort was strong. Across about 380 genotyped donors of the cohort, an average of approximately 220,000 unique TCR beta nucleotide sequences per donor were sequenced, and around 19% of those sequences were non-productive.

At the junction V is shortened by 0 bases and J by 3 bases; bases outside the gene matches: 14. The cysteine opens and the phenylalanine closes a CDR3 of 19 amino acids. The entry retains the CDR3 DNA only, 57 bases that are in frame from base 1. CDR1 and CDR2 (SGDLS, YYNGEE) derive from the germline V gene. What the work shows at the level of the full study, not this receptor alone: A later analysis found that HLA-associated TCR beta chains were more clonally expanded and had lower generation probabilities than equally common non-associated chains. In this cohort, only TCR beta chains were sequenced, and detectable features were limited by the absence of alpha or paired-chain data. Some IMGT-functional V segments, including TRBV6-2 and TRBV6-3, could not be distinguished by the 87-base-pair reads and were therefore excluded. In a later analysis, most CMV-associated TCR beta chains were found to appear HLA-restricted, with HLA associations seemingly driven largely by CMV exposure. In a later analysis, several top co-occurrence clusters were reported to appear linked to parvovirus B19, influenza, CMV and Epstein-Barr virus. A cluster of highly shared sequence variants was judged likely to represent a technical artifact of the sequencing pipeline. The study listed approximately 150 TCR beta chains as associated with cytomegalovirus. In vitro tests confirmed that a few of the cytomegalovirus-associated TCR beta chains recognize cytomegalovirus antigens. Because counts were too low, roughly 16 rarely observed V segments, including chromosome 9 orphons, were excluded from the earlier analysis of several hundred of the donors. Compared with the approximately 720-donor mean, donors in an Asian-associated ancestry cluster had fewer N-insertions in productive TCRs, according to a later genetic analysis. Correlated functional status among segregating V segments might reflect linkage disequilibrium, but an unknown experimental factor could not be ruled out. In a later genetic analysis, a missense DCLRE1C variant was associated with V-gene and J-gene trimming of TCR beta chains, and the association was replicated in an independent cohort. A later analysis found that TCR association rates varied across HLA loci, with DRB1 alleles showing the most associated TCRs and HLA-C alleles the fewest. Assigning TCR associations to individual alleles was difficult when HLA alleles, especially DR and DQ, strongly co-occurred. The classifier was reported to diagnose cytomegalovirus status with high specificity and sensitivity in both the original and validation cohorts. Broadly in line with IMGT annotations, most TCR beta V segments showed up in productive rearrangements about 87% or about 30% of the time in an earlier analysis of several hundred of the donors. Most TCR sequences were seen in very few donors, while some public TCRs were found in many individuals. It was suggested by the authors that the approach could potentially be generalized to other disease states and immunological phenotypes. HLA typing was unavailable for some donors at each locus, so association tests used only the typed subset. For the cohort, immune exposure information was limited to CMV serostatus. At a false discovery rate of 0.05, a later analysis linked 15,000 to 20,000 TCR beta sequences to specific HLA alleles. A further reported finding was that TCR beta sequences accurately predicted the HLA-A and HLA-B alleles for most subjects in the first cohort. Presence/absence analyses assumed roughly uniform sequencing depth across donors, an assumption that may not hold.

The TCR originated in a male donor in good health and CMV-seronegative. What was sequenced was PBMCs. The chain joins TRBV9 to TRBJ2-7; a stretch of 11 junction bases matches TRBD2. The CDR3 protein sequence reads: CASSVATLAGERIHYEQYF. The DNA sequence reads TGTGCCAGCAGCGTAGCTACACTAGCGGGAGAAAGAATACACTACGAGCAGTACTTC.